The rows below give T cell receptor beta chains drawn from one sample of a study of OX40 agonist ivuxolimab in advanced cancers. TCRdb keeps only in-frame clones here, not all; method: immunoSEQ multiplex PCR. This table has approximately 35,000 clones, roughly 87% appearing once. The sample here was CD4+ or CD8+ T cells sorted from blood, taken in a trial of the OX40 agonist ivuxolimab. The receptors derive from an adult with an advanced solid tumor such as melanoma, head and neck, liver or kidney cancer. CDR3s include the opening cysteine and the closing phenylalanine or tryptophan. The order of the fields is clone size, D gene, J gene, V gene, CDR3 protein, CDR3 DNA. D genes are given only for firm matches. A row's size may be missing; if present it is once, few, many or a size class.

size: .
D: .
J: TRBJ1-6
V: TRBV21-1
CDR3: CASSKGEDYNSPLHF
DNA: TGTGCCAGCAGCAAGGGAGAAGACTATAATTCACCCCTCCACTTT

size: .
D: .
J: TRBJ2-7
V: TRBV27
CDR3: CASSRRSDTLLADYEQYF
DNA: TGTGCCAGCAGTAGGAGGTCGGATACTTTACTAGCTGACTACGAGCAGTACTTC

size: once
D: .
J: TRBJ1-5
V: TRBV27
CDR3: CATRGQSYSNQPQHF
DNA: TGTGCCACCCGGGGGCAGAGTTATAGCAATCAGCCCCAGCATTTT

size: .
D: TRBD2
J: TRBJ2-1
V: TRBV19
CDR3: CASSIILLGGRSYNEQFF
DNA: TGTGCCAGTAGTATAATCCTCCTCGGCGGGAGATCCTACAATGAGCAGTTCTTC

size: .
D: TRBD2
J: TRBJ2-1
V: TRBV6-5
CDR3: CASSYLAGSYNEQFF
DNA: TGTGCCAGCAGTTACTTAGCGGGATCCTACAATGAGCAGTTCTTC

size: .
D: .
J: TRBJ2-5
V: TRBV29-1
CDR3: CSVGGETQYF
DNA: TGCAGCGTTGGGGGGGAGACCCAGTACTTC

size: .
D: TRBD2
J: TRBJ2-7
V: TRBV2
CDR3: CASRDPGLAGPLEQYF
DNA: TGTGCCAGCAGAGACCCGGGACTAGCGGGACCCCTGGAGCAGTACTTC

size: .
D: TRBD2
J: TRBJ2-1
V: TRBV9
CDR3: CASSGTSGSHEQFF
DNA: TGTGCCAGCAGCGGGACTAGCGGGAGCCATGAGCAGTTCTTC

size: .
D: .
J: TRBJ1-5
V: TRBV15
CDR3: CATSRSGPHQPQHF
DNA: TGTGCCACCAGCAGATCAGGACCCCATCAGCCCCAGCATTTT

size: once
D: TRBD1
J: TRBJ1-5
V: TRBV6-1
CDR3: CASSEGTGGSF
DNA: TGTGCCAGCAGTGAAGGTACAGGGGGGTCTTTT

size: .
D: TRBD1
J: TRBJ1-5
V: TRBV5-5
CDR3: CASSFGTVNSNQPQHF
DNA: TGTGCCAGCAGCTTCGGGACAGTCAATAGCAATCAGCCCCAGCATTTT

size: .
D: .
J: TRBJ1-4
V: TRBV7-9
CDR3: CASMVTANEKLFF
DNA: TGTGCCAGCATGGTGACAGCTAATGAAAAACTGTTTTTT

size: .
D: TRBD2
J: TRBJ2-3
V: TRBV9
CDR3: CASSVSGGPTDTQYF
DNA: TGTGCCAGCAGCGTGAGCGGGGGACCCACAGATACGCAGTATTTT

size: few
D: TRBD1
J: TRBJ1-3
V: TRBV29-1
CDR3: CSAGPTGASGNTIYF
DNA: TGCAGCGCTGGACCGACAGGGGCCTCTGGAAACACCATATATTTT

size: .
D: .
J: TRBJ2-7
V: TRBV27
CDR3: CASSLSLSMGISYEQYF
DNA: TGTGCCAGCAGTTTATCATTGAGTATGGGGATCTCCTACGAGCAGTACTTC

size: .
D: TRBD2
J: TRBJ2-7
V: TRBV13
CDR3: CASSTGLAFIEQYF
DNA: TGTGCCAGCAGCACGGGACTAGCGTTCATCGAGCAGTACTTC

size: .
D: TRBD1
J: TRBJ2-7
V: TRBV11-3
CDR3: CASSSGQGFDEQYF
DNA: TGTGCCAGCAGCTCCGGACAGGGATTTGACGAGCAGTACTTC

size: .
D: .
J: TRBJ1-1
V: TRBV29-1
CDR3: CSVEPLPGDPAFF
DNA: TGCAGCGTCGAACCACTGCCAGGGGATCCAGCTTTCTTT

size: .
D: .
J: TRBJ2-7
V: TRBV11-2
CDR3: CASSPGLNYEQYF
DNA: TGTGCCAGCAGCCCCGGACTAAACTACGAGCAGTACTTC

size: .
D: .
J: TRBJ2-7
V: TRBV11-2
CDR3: CASSLEARVTYEQYF
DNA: TGTGCCAGCAGCTTAGAGGCTAGGGTGACCTACGAGCAGTACTTC

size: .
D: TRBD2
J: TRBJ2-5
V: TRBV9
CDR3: CASSPGTSGTSQETQYF
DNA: TGTGCCAGCAGCCCAGGGACTAGCGGGACTTCCCAAGAGACCCAGTACTTC

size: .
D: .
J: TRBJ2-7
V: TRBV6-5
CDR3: CASSYSGGPPTEQYF
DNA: TGTGCCAGCAGTTACTCGGGGGGGCCTCCCACCGAGCAGTACTTC

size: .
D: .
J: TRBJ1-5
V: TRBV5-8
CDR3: CASSPRTGNQPQHF
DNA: TGTGCCAGCAGCCCTAGGACAGGCAATCAGCCCCAGCATTTT

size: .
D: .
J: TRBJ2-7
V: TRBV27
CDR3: CASSWGAAYEQYF
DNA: TGTGCCAGCAGTTGGGGGGCGGCCTACGAGCAGTACTTC

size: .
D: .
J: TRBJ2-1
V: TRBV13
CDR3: CASSLRDSRQFF
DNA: TGTGCCAGCAGCTTAAGGGACTCAAGGCAGTTCTTC

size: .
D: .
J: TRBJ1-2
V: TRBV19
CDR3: CASSLGSYYGYTF
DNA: TGTGCCAGTAGTTTGGGTTCTTACTATGGCTACACCTTC

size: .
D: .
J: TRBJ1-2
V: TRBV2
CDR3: CASSESGRRVGYTF
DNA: TGTGCCAGCAGTGAATCGGGAAGGCGGGTAGGCTACACCTTC